This T cell receptor beta chain was recorded in a study of blood T cell repertoires in COVID-19. The CDR3 is 13 amino acids. Germline V CDR1 and CDR2: LNHDA, SQIVND (reference sequence). Trimming cost V 3 bases and J 1 base, with 7 bases left between them. Here immunoSEQ multiplex PCR was the method, and the copy in TCRdb shows in-frame clones only, minus some. Of about 480,000 clones in the sample, roughly nine tenths are singletons; the top ten hold roughly 8.5%. The TCR was taken from a woman aged 60-75 years who had recovered from COVID-19. Material: PBMCs or T cells enriched from blood (not recorded which). V and J are TRBV19 and TRBJ2-7, with D unresolved. The CDR3 region is CASSIFGSYEQYF. As DNA, the CDR3 is TGTGCCAGTAGTATTTTCGGTTCCTACGAGCAGTACTTC.